The rows below give T cell receptor beta chains drawn from one sample of a study of identifying expanded T cells in peripheral blood. Libraries were prepared by immunoSEQ multiplex PCR; TCRdb keeps only in-frame clonotypes and omits some of them. Among 85,000 to 120,000 clones listed, around 88% were seen once. The sequenced sample was blood. The origin of the receptors is a person aged 18 to 69 in good health. CDR3s include the opening cysteine and the closing phenylalanine or tryptophan. Each record gives: V gene, J gene, clone size, D gene, CDR3 protein, CDR3 DNA. D genes are given only for firm matches. Clone size is stated in some rows and not others, as once, few, many or a class when expanded.

TRBV25-1	TRBJ1-6	few	.	CASSLGPGNSPLHF	TGTGCCAGCAGTTTGGGACCGGGGAATTCACCCCTCCACTTT
TRBV14	TRBJ2-3	.	.	CASSQDLPGRDTQYF	TGTGCCAGCAGCCAAGATCTTCCAGGCCGTGATACGCAGTATTTT
TRBV25-1	TRBJ2-3	.	.	CASSEDPVGTQYF	TGTGCCAGCAGTGAAGACCCGGTCGGTACGCAGTATTTT
TRBV7-2	TRBJ2-3	.	.	CASSLLDHLSTQYF	TGTGCCAGCAGCTTATTGGACCACCTTAGCACGCAGTATTTT
TRBV5-4	TRBJ2-7	.	.	CASSFPGGSGEQYF	TGTGCCAGCAGCTTTCCGGGGGGCTCGGGCGAGCAGTACTTC
TRBV7-3	TRBJ2-5	.	TRBD1	CASRSWDRGQETQYF	TGTGCCAGCAGGTCATGGGACAGGGGGCAAGAGACCCAGTACTTC
TRBV9	TRBJ2-1	.	TRBD1	CASSLRQGIQEQFF	TGTGCCAGCAGCCTCAGACAGGGGATTCAAGAGCAGTTCTTC
TRBV19	TRBJ2-7	.	.	CASSAGQNYEQYF	TGTGCCAGTAGTGCGGGACAGAACTACGAGCAGTACTTC
TRBV29-1	TRBJ2-3	.	.	CSVVSWTDTQYF	TGCAGCGTTGTATCATGGACAGATACGCAGTATTTT
TRBV14	TRBJ2-1	once	TRBD2	CASSPVTSGSYEQFF	TGTGCCAGCAGCCCGGTGACTAGCGGGAGCTATGAGCAGTTCTTC
TRBV30	TRBJ1-6	.	.	CAWTRSQGNSPLHF	TGTGCCTGGACCCGGTCACAGGGAAATTCACCCCTCCACTTT
TRBV9	TRBJ2-2	once	TRBD2	CASSVVPIGGRAVGELFF	TGTGCCAGCAGCGTAGTCCCGATTGGCGGGAGGGCTGTTGGGGAGCTGTTTTTT
TRBV10-3	TRBJ2-2	.	TRBD1	CAIRGSDRAGGELFF	TGTGCCATCAGGGGATCGGACAGGGCTGGCGGGGAGCTGTTTTTT
TRBV19	TRBJ1-1	.	.	CASSPVGPPNTEAFF	TGTGCCAGTAGTCCCGTCGGACCTCCGAACACTGAAGCTTTCTTT
TRBV5-1	TRBJ2-7	.	TRBD1	CASSTQTGGTYEQYF	TGCGCCAGCAGCACTCAGACAGGGGGAACCTACGAGCAGTACTTC
TRBV5-4	TRBJ1-3	.	TRBD1	CASSLTGGENTIYF	TGTGCCAGCAGCTTGACAGGGGGTGAAAACACCATATATTTT
TRBV6-5	TRBJ1-4	.	.	CASSYSPGPSREKLFF	TGTGCCAGCAGTTATAGTCCCGGTCCCAGCCGGGAAAAACTGTTTTTT
TRBV7-2	TRBJ1-5	once	TRBD1	CASSATRQGSNQPQHF	TGTGCCAGCAGCGCAACTAGACAGGGGTCTAATCAGCCCCAGCATTTT
TRBV18	TRBJ2-1	once	TRBD2	CASSPPGTSGPNEQFF	TGTGCCAGCTCACCTCCCGGGACTAGCGGACCCAATGAGCAGTTCTTC
TRBV5-1	TRBJ1-2	.	TRBD1	CASTRTGNGYTF	TGCGCCAGCACCAGGACAGGGAATGGCTACACCTTC
TRBV28	TRBJ2-2	.	TRBD1	CASSLWTGTVTGELFF	TGTGCCAGCAGTTTATGGACCGGGACAGTCACCGGGGAGCTGTTTTTT
TRBV5-1	TRBJ1-1	.	TRBD1	CASSGDRDFTEAFF	TGCGCCAGCAGCGGGGACAGGGACTTCACTGAAGCTTTCTTT
TRBV25-1	TRBJ1-4	.	.	CASSEWGSPRKLFF	TGTGCCAGCAGTGAGTGGGGAAGCCCACGCAAACTGTTTTTT
TRBV5-5	TRBJ1-2	.	.	CASSLGAREEGGYTF	TGTGCCAGCAGCTTGGGCGCCAGAGAGGAGGGAGGCTACACCTTC
TRBV4-1	TRBJ2-7	.	TRBD2	CASSQVRAGEGYEQYF	TGCGCCAGCAGCCAAGTCCGGGCGGGAGAAGGTTACGAGCAGTACTTC
TRBV25-1	TRBJ1-1	.	.	CASKRGYNTEAFF	TGTGCCAGCAAACGGGGCTACAACACTGAAGCTTTCTTT
TRBV28	TRBJ2-2	.	.	CATYAQSYTGELFF	TGTGCCACCTATGCACAGAGTTACACCGGGGAGCTGTTTTTT
TRBV4-1	TRBJ2-3	.	.	CASSQVIASTDTQYF	TGCGCCAGCAGCCAAGTTATAGCCAGCACAGATACGCAGTATTTT
TRBV14	TRBJ1-4	.	.	CASSQVANEKLFF	TGTGCCAGCAGCCAAGTGGCTAATGAAAAACTGTTTTTT
TRBV18	TRBJ2-2	.	.	CASSPLQGTGELFF	TGTGCCAGCTCACCGCTCCAGGGGACCGGGGAGCTGTTTTTT
TRBV2	TRBJ2-1	few	.	CASRASALNEQFF	TGTGCCAGCCGGGCTAGCGCGCTCAATGAGCAGTTCTTC
TRBV7-2	TRBJ2-2	.	.	CASSLQRAANTGELFF	TGTGCCAGCAGCTTACAGCGGGCCGCGAACACCGGGGAGCTGTTTTTT
TRBV18	TRBJ1-3	.	.	CASSPTVISSGNTIYF	TGTGCCAGCTCACCGACGGTCATATCCTCTGGAAACACCATATATTTT
TRBV5-1	TRBJ1-1	.	.	CASSFTRVGAEAFF	TGCGCCAGCAGCTTCACAAGGGTCGGGGCTGAAGCTTTCTTT
TRBV11-2	TRBJ2-7	.	.	CASSLDLASYEQYF	TGTGCCAGCAGCTTAGATCTTGCCTCCTACGAGCAGTACTTC
TRBV6-6	TRBJ2-7	.	.	CASSPSGEQYF	TGTGCCAGCAGTCCCTCGGGGGAGCAGTACTTC
TRBV7-2	TRBJ2-1	.	.	CASSLDSGDEQFF	TGTGCCAGCAGCTTAGACTCAGGGGATGAGCAGTTCTTC
TRBV7-9	TRBJ2-7	.	.	CASSFITAYEQYF	TGTGCCAGCAGCTTCATTACAGCGTACGAGCAGTACTTC
TRBV5-4	TRBJ2-3	.	TRBD1	CASSPPDRGWNLAQYF	TGTGCCAGCAGCCCCCCCGACAGGGGGTGGAATTTAGCGCAGTATTTT
TRBV6-5	TRBJ1-6	.	TRBD1	CASSFGTGDNSPLHF	TGTGCCAGCAGCTTCGGGACAGGCGATAATTCACCCCTCCACTTT